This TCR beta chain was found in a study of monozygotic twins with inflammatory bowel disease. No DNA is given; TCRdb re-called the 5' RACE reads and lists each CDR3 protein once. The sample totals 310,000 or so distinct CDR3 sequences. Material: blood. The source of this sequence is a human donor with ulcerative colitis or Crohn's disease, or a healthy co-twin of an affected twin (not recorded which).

The CDR3 sequence is CSLSSYNEQFF. This chain uses TRBV20-1 with TRBJ2-1. The CDR3 totals 11 residues. The germline V gene has CDR1 DFQATT and CDR2 SNEGSKA (reference sequence).